The T cell receptor beta chain described here comes from a study of blood T cell repertoires in COVID-19. Study context: The cDNA or gDNA used as material had been derived from T cells, B-cell-depleted T cells, or PBMCs.

In the original processing: Amplification from reference gene primers served as the basis for estimated nucleated cell counts. The table came from immunoSEQ multiplex PCR; TCRdb's copy has only in-frame clones and leaves some out. That table gives V, J and clone size, and the DNA gave D and trimming. The data hold just under 30,000 clones, with about 80% observed a single time. Germline assignment: CDR1 KGHSH and CDR2 LQKENI. The CDR3 consists of 13 residues. Trimming stripped 2 bases from V and 4 bases from J, with 6 bases between. The sequence derives from a woman in her 70s with acute or convalescent COVID-19. Sequencing used peripheral blood. This sequence joins TRBV18 and TRBJ1-5; D is ambiguous. The CDR3 nucleotides are TGTGCCAGCTCACCAGACAATAATCAGCCCCAGCATTTT. It encodes CASSPDNNQPQHF.